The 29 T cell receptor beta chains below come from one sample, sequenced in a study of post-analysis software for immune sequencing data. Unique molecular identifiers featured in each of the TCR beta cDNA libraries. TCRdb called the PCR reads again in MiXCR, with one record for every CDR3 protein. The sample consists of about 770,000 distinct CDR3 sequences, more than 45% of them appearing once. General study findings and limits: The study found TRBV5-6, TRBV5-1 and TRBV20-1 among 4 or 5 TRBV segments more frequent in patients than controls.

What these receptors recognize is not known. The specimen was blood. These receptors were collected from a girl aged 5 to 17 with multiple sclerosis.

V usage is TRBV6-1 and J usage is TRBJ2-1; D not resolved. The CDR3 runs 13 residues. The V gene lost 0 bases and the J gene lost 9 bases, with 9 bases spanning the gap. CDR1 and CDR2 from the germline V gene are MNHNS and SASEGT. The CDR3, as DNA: TGTGCCAGCAGTGAAGCAGCCGCGGTTGAGCAGTTCTTC. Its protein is CASSEAAAVEQFF.

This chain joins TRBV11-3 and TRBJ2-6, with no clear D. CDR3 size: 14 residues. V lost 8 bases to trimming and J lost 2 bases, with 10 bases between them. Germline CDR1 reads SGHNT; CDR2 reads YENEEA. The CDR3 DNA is TGTGCCAGCGCCGAGTTGGCTGGGGCCAACGTCCTGACTTTC. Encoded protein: CASAELAGANVLTF.

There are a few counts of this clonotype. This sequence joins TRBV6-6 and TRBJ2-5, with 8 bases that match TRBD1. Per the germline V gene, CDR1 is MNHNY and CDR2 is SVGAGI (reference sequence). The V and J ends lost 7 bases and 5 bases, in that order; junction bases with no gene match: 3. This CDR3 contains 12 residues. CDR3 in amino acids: CASTQGVETQYF. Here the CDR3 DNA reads TGTGCCAGCACACAGGGGGTCGAGACCCAGTACTTC.

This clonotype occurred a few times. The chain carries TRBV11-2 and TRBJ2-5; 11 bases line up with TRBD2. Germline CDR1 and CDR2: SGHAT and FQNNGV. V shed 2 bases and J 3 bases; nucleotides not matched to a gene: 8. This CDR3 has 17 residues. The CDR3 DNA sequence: TGTGCCAGCAGCTTACCCCTACTACTAGCGGGAGAAGAGACCCAGTACTTC. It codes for CASSLPLLLAGEETQYF.

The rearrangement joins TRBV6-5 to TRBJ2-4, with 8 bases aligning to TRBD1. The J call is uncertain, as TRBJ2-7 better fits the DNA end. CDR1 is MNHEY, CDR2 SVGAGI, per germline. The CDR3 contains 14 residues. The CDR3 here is CASSYMDRVHEQYF. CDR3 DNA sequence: TGTGCCAGCAGTTACATGGACAGGGTCCACGAGCAGTACTTC.

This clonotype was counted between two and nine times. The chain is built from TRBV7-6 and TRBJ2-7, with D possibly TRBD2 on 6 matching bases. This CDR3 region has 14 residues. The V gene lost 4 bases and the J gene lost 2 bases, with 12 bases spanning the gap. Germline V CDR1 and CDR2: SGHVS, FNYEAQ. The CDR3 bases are TGTGCCAGCAGCTCCCGTGGCGGGGCCTACGAGCAGTACTTC. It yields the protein CASSSRGGAYEQYF.

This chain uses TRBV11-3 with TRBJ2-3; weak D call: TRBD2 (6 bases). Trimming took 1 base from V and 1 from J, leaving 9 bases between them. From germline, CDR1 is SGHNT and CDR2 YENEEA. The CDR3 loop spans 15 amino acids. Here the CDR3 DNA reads TGTGCCAGCAGCTTAGTCTCTAGCGGCACAGATACGCAGTATTTT. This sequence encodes CASSLVSSGTDTQYF.

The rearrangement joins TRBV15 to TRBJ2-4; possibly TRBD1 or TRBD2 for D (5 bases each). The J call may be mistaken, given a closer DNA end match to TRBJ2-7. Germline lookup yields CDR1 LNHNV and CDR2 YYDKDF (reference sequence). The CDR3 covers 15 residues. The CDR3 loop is CATSKLPGPVYEQYF. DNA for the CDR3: TGTGCCACCAGCAAGTTACCGGGACCGGTCTACGAGCAGTACTTC.

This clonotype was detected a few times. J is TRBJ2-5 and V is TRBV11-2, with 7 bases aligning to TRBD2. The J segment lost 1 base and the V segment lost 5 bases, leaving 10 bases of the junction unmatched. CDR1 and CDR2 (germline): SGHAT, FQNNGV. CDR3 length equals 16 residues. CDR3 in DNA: TGTGCCAGCAGCCTCGTCCTAGCGGAGGCCCAAGAGACCCAGTACTTC. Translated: CASSLVLAEAQETQYF. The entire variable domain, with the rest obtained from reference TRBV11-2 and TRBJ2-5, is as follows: EAGVAQSPRYKIIEKRQSVAFWCNPISGHATLYWYQQILGQGPKLLIQFQNNGVVDDSQLPKDRFSAERLKGVDSTLKIQPAKLEDSAVYLCASSLVLAEAQETQYFGPGTRLLVL.

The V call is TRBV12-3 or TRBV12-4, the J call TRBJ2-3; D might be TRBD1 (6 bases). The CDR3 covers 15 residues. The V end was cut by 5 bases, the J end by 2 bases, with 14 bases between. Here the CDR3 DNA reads TGTGCCAGCAGTACCTACAGGGAATACACAGATACGCAGTATTTT. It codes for CASSTYREYTDTQYF.

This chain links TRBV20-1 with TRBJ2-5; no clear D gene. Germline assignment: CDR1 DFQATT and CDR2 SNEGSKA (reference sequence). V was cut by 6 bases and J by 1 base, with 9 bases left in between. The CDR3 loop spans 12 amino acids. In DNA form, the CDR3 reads TGCAGTGCCCTAGAAATCCAAGAGACCCAGTACTTC. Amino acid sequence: CSALEIQETQYF.

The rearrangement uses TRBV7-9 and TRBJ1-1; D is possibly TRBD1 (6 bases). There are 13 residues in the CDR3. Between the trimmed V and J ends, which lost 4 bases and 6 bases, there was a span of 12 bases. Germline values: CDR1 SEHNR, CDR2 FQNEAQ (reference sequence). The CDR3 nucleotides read TGTGCCAGCAGCTCTGCAGGGGTCCCTGAAGCTTTCTTT. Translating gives CASSSAGVPEAFF.

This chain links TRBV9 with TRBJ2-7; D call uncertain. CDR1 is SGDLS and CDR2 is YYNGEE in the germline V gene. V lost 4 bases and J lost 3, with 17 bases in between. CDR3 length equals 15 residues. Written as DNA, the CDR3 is TGTGCCAGCAGCCCCGATCTGGGCGATTTCTACGAGCAGTACTTC. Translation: CASSPDLGDFYEQYF.

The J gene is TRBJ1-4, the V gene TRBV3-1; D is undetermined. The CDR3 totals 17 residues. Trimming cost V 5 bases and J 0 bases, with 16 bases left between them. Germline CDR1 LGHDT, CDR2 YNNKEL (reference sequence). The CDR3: CASSARLSGATNEKLFF. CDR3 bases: TGTGCCAGCAGCGCAAGATTGTCGGGAGCAACTAATGAAAAACTGTTTTTT. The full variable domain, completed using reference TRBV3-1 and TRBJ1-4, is DTAVSQTPKYLVTQMGNDKSIKCEQNLGHDTMYWYKQDSKKFLKIMFSYNNKELIINETVPNRFSPKSPDKAHLNLHINSLELGDSAVYFCASSARLSGATNEKLFFGSGTQLSVL.

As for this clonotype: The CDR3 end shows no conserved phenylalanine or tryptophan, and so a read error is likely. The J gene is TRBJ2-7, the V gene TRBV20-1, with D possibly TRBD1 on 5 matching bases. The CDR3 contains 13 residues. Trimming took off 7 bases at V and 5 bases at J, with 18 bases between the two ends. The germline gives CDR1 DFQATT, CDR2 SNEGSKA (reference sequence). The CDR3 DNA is TGCAGTGTCCGGACATACCAACGGGACGAGCAGTACTTG. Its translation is CSVRTYQRDEQYL.

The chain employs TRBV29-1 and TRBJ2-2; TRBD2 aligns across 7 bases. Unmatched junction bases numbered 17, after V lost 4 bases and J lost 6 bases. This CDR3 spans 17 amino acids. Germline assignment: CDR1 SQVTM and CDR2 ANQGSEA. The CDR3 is CSVAVFSGGGFAGELFF. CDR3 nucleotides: TGCAGCGTTGCCGTTTTCTCGGGAGGTGGGTTTGCCGGGGAGCTGTTTTTT.

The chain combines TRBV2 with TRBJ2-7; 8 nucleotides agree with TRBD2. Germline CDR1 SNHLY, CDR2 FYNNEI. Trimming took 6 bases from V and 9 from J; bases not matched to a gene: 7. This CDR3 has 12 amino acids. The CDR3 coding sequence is TGTGCCAGCAGCGCGGGAGGCAGGGGGCAGTACTTC. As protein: CASSAGGRGQYF.

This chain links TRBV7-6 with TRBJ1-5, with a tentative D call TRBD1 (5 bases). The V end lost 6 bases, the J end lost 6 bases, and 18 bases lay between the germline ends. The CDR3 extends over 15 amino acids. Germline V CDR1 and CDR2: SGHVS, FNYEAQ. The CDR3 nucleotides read TGTGCCAGCAGTCGAGGACCGGGGGGTAGTCAGCCCCAGCATTTT. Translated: CASSRGPGGSQPQHF. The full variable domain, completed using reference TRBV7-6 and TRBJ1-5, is GAGVSQSPRYKVTKRGQDVALRCDPISGHVSLYWYRQALGQGPEFLTYFNYEAQQDKSGLPNDRFSAERPEGSISTLTIQRTEQRDSAMYRCASSRGPGGSQPQHFGDGTRLSIL.

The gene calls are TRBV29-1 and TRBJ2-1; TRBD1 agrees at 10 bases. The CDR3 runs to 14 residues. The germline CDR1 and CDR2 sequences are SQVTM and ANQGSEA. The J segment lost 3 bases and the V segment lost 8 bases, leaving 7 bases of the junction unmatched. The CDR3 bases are TGCAGCACCGGGACAGGGGCCAGCTACAATGAGCAGTTCTTC. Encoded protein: CSTGTGASYNEQFF.

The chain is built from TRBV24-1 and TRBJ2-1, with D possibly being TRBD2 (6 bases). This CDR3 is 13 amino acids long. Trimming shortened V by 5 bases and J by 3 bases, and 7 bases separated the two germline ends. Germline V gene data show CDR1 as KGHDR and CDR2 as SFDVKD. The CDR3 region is CATSAGSYNEQFF. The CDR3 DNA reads TGTGCCACCAGTGCCGGGAGCTACAATGAGCAGTTCTTC.

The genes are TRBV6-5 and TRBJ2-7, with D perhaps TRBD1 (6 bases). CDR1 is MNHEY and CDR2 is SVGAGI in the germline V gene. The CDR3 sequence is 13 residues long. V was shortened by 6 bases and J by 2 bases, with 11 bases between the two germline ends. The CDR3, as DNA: TGTGCCAGCAGAATAGGGACAACCTACGAGCAGTACTTC. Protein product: CASRIGTTYEQYF.

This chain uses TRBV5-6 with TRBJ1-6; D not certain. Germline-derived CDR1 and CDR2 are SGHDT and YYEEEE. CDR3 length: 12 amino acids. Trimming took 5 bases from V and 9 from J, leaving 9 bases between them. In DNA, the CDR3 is TGTGCCAGCAGTTTGTCAGTTTCACCCCTCCACTTT. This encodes CASSLSVSPLHF.

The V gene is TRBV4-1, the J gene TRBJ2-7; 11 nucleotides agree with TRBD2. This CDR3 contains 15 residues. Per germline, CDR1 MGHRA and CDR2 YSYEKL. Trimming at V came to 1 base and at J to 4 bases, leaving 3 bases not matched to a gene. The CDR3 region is CASSQGGTSGYEQYF. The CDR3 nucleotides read TGCGCCAGCAGCCAAGGCGGGACTAGCGGTTACGAGCAGTACTTC.

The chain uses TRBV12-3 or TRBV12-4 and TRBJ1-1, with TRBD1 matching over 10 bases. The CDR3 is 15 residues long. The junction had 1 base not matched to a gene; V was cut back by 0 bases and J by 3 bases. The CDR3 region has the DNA TGTGCCAGCAGTTTAGCGGACAGGGGGTACACTGAAGCTTTCTTT. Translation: CASSLADRGYTEAFF.

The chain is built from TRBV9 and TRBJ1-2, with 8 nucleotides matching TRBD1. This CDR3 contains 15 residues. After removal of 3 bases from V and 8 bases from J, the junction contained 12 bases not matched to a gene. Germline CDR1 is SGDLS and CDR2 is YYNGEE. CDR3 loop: CASSGRNGTGRGYTF. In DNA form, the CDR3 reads TGTGCCAGCAGCGGGCGGAACGGGACAGGTCGCGGCTACACCTTC.

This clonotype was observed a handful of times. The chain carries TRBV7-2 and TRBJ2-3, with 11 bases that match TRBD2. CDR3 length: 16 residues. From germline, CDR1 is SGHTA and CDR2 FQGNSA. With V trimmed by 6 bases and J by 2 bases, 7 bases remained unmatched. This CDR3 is CASRLTSGTFTDTQYF. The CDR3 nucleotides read TGTGCCAGCAGGTTGACTAGCGGGACGTTCACAGATACGCAGTATTTT.

CDR3 in DNA: TGTGCCAGCAGCGAAAAGGGCTTAGACAGGGAAGGAGGCTACACCTTC. It codes for CASSEKGLDREGGYTF. The chain has TRBV21-1 and TRBJ1-2; no check of the table's D call, TRBD1, against the DNA was made. TRBV21-1 is flagged as a pseudogene. This CDR3 is built from 16 residues.

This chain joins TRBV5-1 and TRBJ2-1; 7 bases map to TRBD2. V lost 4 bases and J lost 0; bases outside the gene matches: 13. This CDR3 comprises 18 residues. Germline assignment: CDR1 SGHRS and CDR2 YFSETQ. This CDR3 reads CASSPRKASSGSYNEQFF. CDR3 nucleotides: TGCGCCAGCAGCCCCAGAAAAGCGTCTAGCGGCTCCTACAATGAGCAGTTCTTC.

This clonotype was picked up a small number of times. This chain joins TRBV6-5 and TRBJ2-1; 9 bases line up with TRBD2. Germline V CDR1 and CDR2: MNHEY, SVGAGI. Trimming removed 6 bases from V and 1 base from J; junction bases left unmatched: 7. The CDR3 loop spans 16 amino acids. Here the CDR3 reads CASRQSGRISYNEQFF. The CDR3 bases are TGTGCCAGCAGACAAAGCGGGAGGATTTCCTACAATGAGCAGTTCTTC.